This TCR beta chain was profiled in a study of identical twins. Notes on the study in general: Abundant beta clonotypes from cord blood bore fewer insertions; memory repertoires lacked this pattern. Its conclusions, products of cross-sectional statistical analysis, did not come from following the same donors.

TCRdb used MiXCR to reprocess the 5' RACE reads, holding one entry per CDR3 protein. The sample lists 550,000 to 700,000 distinct CDR3 sequences, 21% occurring once. The sample holds many counts of this clonotype. Antigen unknown. The CDR3 consists of 15 residues. Germline V gene sequence: CDR1 DFQATT, CDR2 SNEGSKA (reference sequence). The trim removed 4 bases at V and 0 bases at J, leaving 8 bases unmatched. This same sample was also taken into another study, of T cells expressing NK-cell markers. Per that paper: HCMV seropositivity marked seven of the eight sequenced donors; one was seronegative. Six or seven donors carried dominant NKG2C+ clonotypes that made up about 1.0-7.0% of their CD8+ T cells.

Sequencing was done on a sample of PBMCs. The sequence came from a woman between 18 and 29 years old in good health. The chain employs TRBV20-1 and TRBJ2-7; TRBD2 agrees at 8 bases. In DNA, the CDR3 is TGCAGTGCTAAAGATGTAGCGGGAAGCTCCTACGAGCAGTACTTC. Amino acid sequence: CSAKDVAGSSYEQYF.